One and the same sample provided the 10 T cell receptor beta chains below, sequenced in a study of T-cell reconstitution after alpha-beta-depleted transplantation in children. The authors prepared the TCRbeta library with unique molecular identifiers. In TCRdb, the PCR reads were re-called with MiXCR into one record per CDR3 protein. The sample carries a few hundred thousand distinct CDR3 sequences, about 26% recorded once. Here the sequenced sample was PBMCs, taken before TCRalphabeta/CD19-depleted stem cell transplant. The receptors derive from a girl aged 2-10 years with Fanconi anemia, due to receive a stem cell transplant.

Details on this clonotype: A read error may explain this, as a much larger clone is one base away. The V gene is TRBV9, the J gene TRBJ2-2; D may correspond to TRBD1 or TRBD2 (5 bases each). Per germline, CDR1 SGDLS and CDR2 YYNGEE. The CDR3 has 16 amino acids. The ends were cut back, 4 bases at V and 4 bases at J, with 17 bases in the middle. CDR3 bases: TGTGCCAGCAGCCCAGCTCCGGGACGGCTCACCGGGGAGCTGTTTTTT. Encoded protein: CASSPAPGRLTGELFF.

This clonotype was recorded many times. This chain links TRBV10-2 with TRBJ2-1; D uncertain. Germline CDR1 is WSHSY and CDR2 is SAAADI. Trimming took off 2 bases at V and 4 bases at J, with 3 bases between the two ends. This CDR3 comprises 12 residues. CDR3 in amino acids: CASSETYNEQFF. In DNA, the CDR3 is TGCGCCAGCAGTGAGACTTACAATGAGCAGTTCTTC.

This clonotype has at least ten counts. This chain connects TRBV20-1 to TRBJ2-3, with D perhaps matching TRBD1 (6 bases). The CDR3 runs to 16 residues. Trimming stripped 0 bases from V and 4 bases from J, with 17 bases between. Germline V lookup: CDR1 DFQATT, CDR2 SNEGSKA (reference sequence). The CDR3 protein is CSARDLLGARADTQYF. In nucleotides, the CDR3 is TGCAGTGCTAGAGATCTCTTGGGGGCGCGAGCAGATACGCAGTATTTT.

Of note for this clonotype: This may come from a read error, since a much larger clone is one base off. V usage is TRBV12-3 or TRBV12-4 and J usage is TRBJ2-4; unclear D gene. Trimming left V 8 bases short and J 15 bases short, with 20 bases between. The CDR3 loop spans 12 amino acids. The CDR3 region is CASGPQALGLYF. In DNA form, the CDR3 reads TGTGCCAGCGGTCCCCAGGCCCTTGGGCTGTACTTC.

This rearrangement joins TRBV10-3 to TRBJ2-7; D is possibly TRBD1 (5 bases). The V gene's germline CDR1 is ENHRY and CDR2 SYGVKD. The CDR3 totals 13 residues. Trimming took off 6 bases at V and 2 bases at J, with 11 bases between the two ends. CDR3 loop: CAIRGESPYEQYF. DNA of the CDR3: TGTGCCATCAGAGGGGAATCCCCCTACGAGCAGTACTTC.

This clonotype showed up many times. The J gene is TRBJ2-2, the V gene TRBV18; a possible D gene is TRBD1 (5 bases). This CDR3 spans 15 amino acids. The germline gives CDR1 KGHSH, CDR2 LQKENI. The V gene lost 3 bases and the J gene lost 1 base, with 9 bases spanning the gap. The CDR3: CASSPVQGNTGELFF. The CDR3 coding sequence is TGTGCCAGCTCACCTGTGCAGGGGAACACCGGGGAGCTGTTTTTT.

This chain links TRBV6-4 with TRBJ2-5; D gene uncertain. CDR1 is MRHNA, CDR2 SNTAGT, per germline. V was shortened by 2 bases and J by 2 bases, with 6 bases between the two germline ends. This CDR3 has 13 amino acids. The CDR3, as DNA: TGTGCCAGCAGTGACGATGGGCAAGAGACCCAGTACTTC. Translation: CASSDDGQETQYF.

The chain has TRBV4-1 and TRBJ1-1; TRBD1 is a possible D gene (5 bases). The CDR3 consists of 15 residues. V lost 1 base, J lost 1 base, and 10 bases lay in between. CDR1 and CDR2 from the germline V gene are MGHRA and YSYEKL. CDR3 amino acids: CASSQVWGTNTEAFF. For the CDR3, the DNA is TGCGCCAGCAGCCAAGTTTGGGGCACGAACACTGAAGCTTTCTTT.

The chain couples TRBV7-8 to TRBJ1-2, with 8 bases aligning to TRBD1. The junction had 9 bases not matched to a gene; V was cut back by 3 bases and J by 0 bases. Germline V gene data show CDR1 as SGHVS and CDR2 as FQNEAQ. There are 17 residues in the CDR3. The CDR3 loop reads CASSFGQGNPTNYGYTF. The CDR3 DNA follows: TGTGCCAGCAGCTTCGGACAGGGTAACCCTACTAACTATGGCTACACCTTC.

This clonotype was seen only a few times. V gene TRBV27 combines with J gene TRBJ2-1; 8 nucleotides line up with TRBD2. Germline values: CDR1 MNHEY, CDR2 SMNVEV (reference sequence). The CDR3 consists of 14 residues. V lost 5 bases to trimming and J lost 7 bases; unmatched junction nucleotides: 7. The CDR3 region has the DNA TGTGCCAGCAGTCAGGGACTAGTTCGGAATGAGCAGTTCTTC. Its protein is CASSQGLVRNEQFF.